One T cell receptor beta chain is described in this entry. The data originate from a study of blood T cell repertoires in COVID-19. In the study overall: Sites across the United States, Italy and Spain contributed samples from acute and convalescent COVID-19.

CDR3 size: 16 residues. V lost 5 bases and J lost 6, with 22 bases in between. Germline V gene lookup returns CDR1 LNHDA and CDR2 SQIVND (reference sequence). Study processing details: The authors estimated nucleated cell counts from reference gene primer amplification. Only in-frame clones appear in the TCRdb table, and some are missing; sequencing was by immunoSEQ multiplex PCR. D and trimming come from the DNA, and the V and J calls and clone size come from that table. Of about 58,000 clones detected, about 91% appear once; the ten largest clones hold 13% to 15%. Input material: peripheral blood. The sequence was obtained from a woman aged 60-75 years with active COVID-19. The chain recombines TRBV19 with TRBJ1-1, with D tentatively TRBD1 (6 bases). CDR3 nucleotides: TGTGCCAGTAGTGCCCTGGTGGGGGCTCGGATCGCTGAAGCTTTCTTT. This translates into CASSALVGARIAEAFF.